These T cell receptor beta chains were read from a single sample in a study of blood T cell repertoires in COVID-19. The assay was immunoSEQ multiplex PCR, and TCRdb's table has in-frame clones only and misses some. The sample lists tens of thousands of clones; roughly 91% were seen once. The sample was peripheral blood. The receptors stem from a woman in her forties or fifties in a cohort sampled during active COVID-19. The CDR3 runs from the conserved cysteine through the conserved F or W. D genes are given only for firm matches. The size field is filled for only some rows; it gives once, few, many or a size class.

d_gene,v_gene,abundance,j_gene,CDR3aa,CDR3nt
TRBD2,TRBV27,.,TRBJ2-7,CASTLIARASGSTTEQYF,TGTGCCAGCACCCTTATCGCCCGGGCTAGCGGGAGCACAACCGAGCAGTACTTC
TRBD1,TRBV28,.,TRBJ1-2,CASSFQGDGYTF,TGTGCCAGCAGCTTCCAGGGGGACGGCTACACCTTC
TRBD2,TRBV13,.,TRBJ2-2,CASSPGLADTGELFF,TGTGCCAGCAGCCCGGGACTAGCGGACACCGGGGAGCTGTTTTTT
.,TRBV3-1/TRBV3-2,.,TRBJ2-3,CASSQDELALGTQYF,TGTGCCAGCAGCCAAGATGAACTAGCTCTAGGGACGCAGTATTTT
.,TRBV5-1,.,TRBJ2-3,CASSLEVAETDTQYF,TGCGCCAGCAGCTTGGAGGTAGCGGAAACAGATACGCAGTATTTT
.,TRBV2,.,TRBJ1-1,CASRLVTEAFF,TGTGCCAGCAGACTCGTCACTGAAGCTTTCTTT
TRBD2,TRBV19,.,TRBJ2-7,CASSFRTSGRGEQYF,TGTGCCAGTAGTTTCAGGACTAGCGGGAGAGGCGAGCAGTACTTC
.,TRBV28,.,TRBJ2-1,CASSFLRESGNEQFF,TGTGCCAGCAGCTTTTTACGGGAGAGCGGCAATGAGCAGTTCTTC
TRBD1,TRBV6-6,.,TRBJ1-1,CASRGTGKAFF,TGTGCCAGCAGAGGGACAGGGAAAGCTTTCTTT
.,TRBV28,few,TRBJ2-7,CASSLQGRDREQYF,TGTGCCAGCAGTTTACAGGGCAGGGATCGCGAGCAGTACTTC
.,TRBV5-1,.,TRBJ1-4,CASSFSGLEKLFF,TGCGCCAGCAGCTTTAGCGGACTTGAAAAACTGTTTTTT
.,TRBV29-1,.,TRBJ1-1,CSVEVGEGLGAFF,TGCAGCGTTGAAGTCGGGGAGGGCCTGGGAGCTTTCTTT
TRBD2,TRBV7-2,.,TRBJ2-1,CASNRLAGGYEQFF,TGTGCCAGTAATCGACTAGCGGGAGGCTATGAGCAGTTCTTC
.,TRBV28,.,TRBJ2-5,CASSGLPLRETQYF,TGTGCCAGCAGTGGACTCCCTCTTCGAGAGACCCAGTACTTC
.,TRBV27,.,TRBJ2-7,CASSFGGFSGEQYF,TGTGCCAGCAGTTTCGGGGGTTTCTCGGGGGAGCAGTACTTC
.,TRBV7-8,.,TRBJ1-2,CASSLGINGGPGGYTF,TGTGCCAGCAGCTTAGGGATCAATGGAGGGCCGGGTGGCTACACCTTC
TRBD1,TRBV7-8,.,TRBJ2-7,CASSSVGQGNEQYF,TGTGCCAGCAGCTCCGTCGGACAGGGCAACGAGCAGTACTTC
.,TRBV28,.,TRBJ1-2,CASSHGGYGYTF,TGTGCCAGCAGTCACGGGGGCTATGGCTACACCTTC
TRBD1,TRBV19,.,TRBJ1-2,CASSLRQGANPGYTF,TGTGCCAGTAGTTTACGACAGGGGGCTAATCCTGGCTACACCTTC
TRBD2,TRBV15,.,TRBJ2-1,CATSRGGGSYNEQFF,TGTGCCACCAGCAGAGGGGGGGGCTCCTACAATGAGCAGTTCTTC
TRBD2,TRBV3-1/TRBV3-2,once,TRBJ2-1,CASGPTSGYNEQFF,TGTGCCAGCGGGCCGACTAGCGGGTACAATGAGCAGTTCTTC
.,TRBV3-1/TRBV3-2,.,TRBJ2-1,CASRDRYNEQFF,TGTGCCAGCAGAGACAGATACAATGAGCAGTTCTTC
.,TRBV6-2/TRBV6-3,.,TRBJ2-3,CASSYSDYTDTQYF,TGTGCCAGCAGTTACTCAGACTATACAGATACGCAGTATTTT
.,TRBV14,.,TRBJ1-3,CASSQVGRIYSGNTIYF,TGTGCCAGCAGCCAGGTTGGGAGAATCTACTCTGGAAACACCATATATTTT
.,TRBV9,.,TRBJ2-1,CASSAASPGGYNEQFF,TGTGCCAGCAGCGCGGCCTCTCCTGGGGGGTACAATGAGCAGTTCTTC
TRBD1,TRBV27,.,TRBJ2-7,CASSSPGTGNYEQYF,TGTGCCAGCAGTTCACCGGGGACAGGAAACTACGAGCAGTACTTC
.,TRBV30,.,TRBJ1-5,CAWSPGVQPQHF,TGTGCCTGGAGTCCGGGTGTTCAGCCCCAGCATTTT
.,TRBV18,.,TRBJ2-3,CASSPRSLTVRDTQYF,TGTGCCAGCTCACCCCGAAGCCTGACGGTGAGGGATACGCAGTATTTT
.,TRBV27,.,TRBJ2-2,CASSFGAGELFF,.
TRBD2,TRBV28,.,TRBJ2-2,CASTLPPGDSSGRVDGELFF,TGTGCCAGCACCCTACCCCCCGGGGACAGTAGCGGGAGGGTGGACGGGGAGCTGTTTTTT
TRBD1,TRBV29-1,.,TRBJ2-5,CSVFRDRGETQYF,TGCAGCGTTTTCCGGGACAGGGGAGAGACCCAGTACTTC
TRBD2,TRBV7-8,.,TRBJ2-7,CASSIRLAGSADGYEQYF,TGTGCCAGCAGCATAAGACTAGCGGGGTCCGCGGATGGCTACGAGCAGTACTTC
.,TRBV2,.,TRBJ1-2,CASSEAIRGRANYGYTF,TGTGCCAGCAGTGAAGCGATCAGGGGACGAGCTAACTATGGCTACACCTTC
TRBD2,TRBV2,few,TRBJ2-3,CASKIAGGPSDPQYF,TGTGCCAGCAAAATAGCGGGAGGGCCCAGTGATCCGCAGTATTTT
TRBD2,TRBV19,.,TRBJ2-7,CASSTPGLAQYEQYF,TGTGCCAGTAGTACTCCCGGACTAGCGCAGTACGAGCAGTACTTC
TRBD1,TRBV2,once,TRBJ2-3,CASRGPGTASTDTQYF,TGTGCCAGCAGAGGACCCGGGACAGCCAGCACAGATACGCAGTATTTT
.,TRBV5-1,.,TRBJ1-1,CASSSQGIEAFF,TGCGCCAGCAGCTCACAGGGAATTGAAGCTTTCTTT
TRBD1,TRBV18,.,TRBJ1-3,CASSPPGDRAGNTIYF,TGTGCCAGCTCACCACCGGGCGACAGGGCTGGAAACACCATATATTTT
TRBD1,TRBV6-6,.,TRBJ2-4,CASSTPDRGENIQYF,TGTGCCAGCAGTACACCCGACAGGGGGGAAAACATTCAGTACTTC
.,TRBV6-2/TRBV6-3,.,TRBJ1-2,CASSSPQGRDFYGYTF,TGTGCCAGCAGTAGTCCCCAGGGACGGGACTTCTATGGCTACACCTTC
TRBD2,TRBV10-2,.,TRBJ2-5,CASNSGRGFGETQYF,TGCGCCAGCAATAGCGGGAGAGGGTTCGGAGAGACCCAGTACTTC
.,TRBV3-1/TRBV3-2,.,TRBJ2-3,CASSQQGFSDTQYF,TGTGCCAGCAGCCAACAGGGATTTTCGGATACGCAGTATTTT
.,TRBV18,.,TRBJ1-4,CASSSGAATNEKLFF,TGTGCCAGCTCATCCGGTGCTGCAACTAATGAAAAACTGTTTTTT
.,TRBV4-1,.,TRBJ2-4,CASGGATKNIQYF,TGCGCCAGCGGGGGGGCGACCAAAAACATTCAGTACTTC
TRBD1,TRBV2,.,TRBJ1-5,CASSGDSPNQPQHF,TGTGCCAGCAGTGGGGACAGCCCAAATCAGCCCCAGCATTTT
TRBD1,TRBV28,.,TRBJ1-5,CASRSAATGGPNQPQHF,TGTGCCAGCAGATCAGCGGCTACAGGGGGGCCTAATCAGCCCCAGCATTTT
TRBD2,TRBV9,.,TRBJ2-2,CASSVATSANTGELFF,TGTGCCAGCAGCGTAGCTACTAGCGCCAACACCGGGGAGCTGTTTTTT
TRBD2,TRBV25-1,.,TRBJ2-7,CASSEWASGRKNEQYF,TGTGCCAGCAGTGAATGGGCTAGCGGGAGAAAGAACGAGCAGTACTTC
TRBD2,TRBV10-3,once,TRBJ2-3,CAISRLAGVADTQYF,TGTGCCATCAGTCGACTAGCGGGAGTGGCAGATACGCAGTATTTT